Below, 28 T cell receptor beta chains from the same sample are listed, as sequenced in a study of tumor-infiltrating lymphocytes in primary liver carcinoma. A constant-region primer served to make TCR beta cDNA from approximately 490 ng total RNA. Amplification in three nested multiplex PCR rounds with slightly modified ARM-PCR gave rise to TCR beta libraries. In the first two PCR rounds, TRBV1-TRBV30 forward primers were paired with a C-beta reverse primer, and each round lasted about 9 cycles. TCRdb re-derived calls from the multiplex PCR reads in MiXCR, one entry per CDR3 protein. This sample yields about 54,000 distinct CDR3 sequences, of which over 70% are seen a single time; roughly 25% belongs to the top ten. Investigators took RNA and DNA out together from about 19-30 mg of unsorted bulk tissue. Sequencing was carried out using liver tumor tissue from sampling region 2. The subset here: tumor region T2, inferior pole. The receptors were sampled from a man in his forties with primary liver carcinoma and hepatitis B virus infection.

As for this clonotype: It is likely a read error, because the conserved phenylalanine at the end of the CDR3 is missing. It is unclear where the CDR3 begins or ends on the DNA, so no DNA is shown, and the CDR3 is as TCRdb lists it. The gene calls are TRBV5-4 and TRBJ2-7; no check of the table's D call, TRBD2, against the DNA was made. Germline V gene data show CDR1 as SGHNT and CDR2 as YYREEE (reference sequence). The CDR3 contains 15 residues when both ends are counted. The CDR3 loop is CASSCGGLVGDERYS.

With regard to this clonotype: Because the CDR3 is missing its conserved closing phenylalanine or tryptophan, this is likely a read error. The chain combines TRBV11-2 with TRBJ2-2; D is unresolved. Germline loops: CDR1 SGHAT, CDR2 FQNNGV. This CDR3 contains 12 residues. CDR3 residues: CASSTNTGQLFL. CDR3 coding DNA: TGTGCCAGCAGCACAAATACCGGGCAGCTGTTTCTT.

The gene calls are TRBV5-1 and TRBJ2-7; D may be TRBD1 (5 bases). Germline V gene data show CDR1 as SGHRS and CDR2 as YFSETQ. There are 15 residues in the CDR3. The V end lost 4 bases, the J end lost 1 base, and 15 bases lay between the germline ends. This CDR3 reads CASSPLTQGSYEQYF. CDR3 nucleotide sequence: TGCGCCAGCAGCCCCCTCACTCAGGGATCCTACGAGCAGTACTTC.

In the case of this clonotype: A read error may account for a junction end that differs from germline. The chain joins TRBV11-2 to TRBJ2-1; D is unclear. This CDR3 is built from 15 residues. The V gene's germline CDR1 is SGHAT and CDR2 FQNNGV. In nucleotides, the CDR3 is TGTGCCACCGGGCATGACCAGCCGTCCTACAATGAGCAGCTCTTC. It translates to CATGHDQPSYNEQLF.

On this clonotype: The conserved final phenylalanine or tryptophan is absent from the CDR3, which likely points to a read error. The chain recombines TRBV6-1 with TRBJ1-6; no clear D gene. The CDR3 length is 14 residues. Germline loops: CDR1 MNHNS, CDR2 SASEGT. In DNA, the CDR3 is TGTGCCAGCAGTGGATGGTCAAATAATTCACGCCTCCACCTT. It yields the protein CASSGWSNNSRLHL.

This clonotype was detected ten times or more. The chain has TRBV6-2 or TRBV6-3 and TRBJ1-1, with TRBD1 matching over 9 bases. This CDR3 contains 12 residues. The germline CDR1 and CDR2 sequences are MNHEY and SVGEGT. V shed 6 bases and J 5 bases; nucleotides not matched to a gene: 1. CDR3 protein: CASRDRGTEAFF. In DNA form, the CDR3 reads TGTGCCAGCAGGGACAGGGGAACTGAAGCTTTCTTT.

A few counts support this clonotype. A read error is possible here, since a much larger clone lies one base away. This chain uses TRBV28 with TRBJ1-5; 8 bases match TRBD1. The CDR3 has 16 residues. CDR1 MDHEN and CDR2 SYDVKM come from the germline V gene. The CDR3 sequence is CASSQDRVGSNQPKHF. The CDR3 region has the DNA TGTGCCAGCAGTCAGGACAGGGTGGGGAGCAATCAGCCCAAGCATTTT.

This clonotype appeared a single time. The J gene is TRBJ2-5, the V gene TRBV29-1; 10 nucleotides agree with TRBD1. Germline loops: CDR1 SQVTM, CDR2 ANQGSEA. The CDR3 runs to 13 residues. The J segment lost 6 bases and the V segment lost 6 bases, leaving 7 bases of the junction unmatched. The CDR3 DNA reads TGCAGCGTCGTAGGGACAGGGGAAAAGACCCAGTACTTC. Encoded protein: CSVVGTGEKTQYF.

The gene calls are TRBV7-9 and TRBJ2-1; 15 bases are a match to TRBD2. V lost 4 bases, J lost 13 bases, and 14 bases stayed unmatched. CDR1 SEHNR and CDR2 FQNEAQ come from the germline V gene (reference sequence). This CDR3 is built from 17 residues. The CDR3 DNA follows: TGTGCCAGCAGCTCGAATTCAGGACTAGCGGGAGGGGGGGATCAGTTCTTC. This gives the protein CASSSNSGLAGGGDQFF.

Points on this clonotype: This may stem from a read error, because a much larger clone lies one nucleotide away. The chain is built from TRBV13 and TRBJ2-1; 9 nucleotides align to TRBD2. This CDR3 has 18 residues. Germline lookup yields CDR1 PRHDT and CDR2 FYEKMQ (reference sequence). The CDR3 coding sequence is TGTGCCATCAGCTTACAGACTAGCGGTTGGGGAACCTACAATGAGCAGTTCTTC. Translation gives CAISLQTSGWGTYNEQFF.

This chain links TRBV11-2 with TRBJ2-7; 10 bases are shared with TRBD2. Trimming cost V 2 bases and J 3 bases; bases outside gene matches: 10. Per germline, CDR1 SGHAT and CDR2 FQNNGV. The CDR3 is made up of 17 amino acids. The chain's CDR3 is CASSLSVGLAAHYEQYF. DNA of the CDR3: TGTGCCAGCAGCTTATCAGTTGGACTAGCGGCCCACTACGAGCAGTACTTC.

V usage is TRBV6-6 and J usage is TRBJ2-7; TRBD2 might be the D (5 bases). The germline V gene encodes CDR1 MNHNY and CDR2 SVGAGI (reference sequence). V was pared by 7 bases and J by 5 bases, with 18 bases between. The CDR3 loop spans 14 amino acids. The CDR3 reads CASTWIEGNHEQYF. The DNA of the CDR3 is TGTGCCAGCACTTGGATAGAGGGAAACCACGAGCAGTACTTC.

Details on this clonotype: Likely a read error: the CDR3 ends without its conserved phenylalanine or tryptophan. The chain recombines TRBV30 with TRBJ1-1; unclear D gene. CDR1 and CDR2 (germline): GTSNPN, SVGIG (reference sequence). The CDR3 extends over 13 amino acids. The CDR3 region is CALSVHSGTEAFL. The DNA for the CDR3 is TGTGCCTTGAGTGTACACTCTGGGACTGAAGCTTTCCTT.

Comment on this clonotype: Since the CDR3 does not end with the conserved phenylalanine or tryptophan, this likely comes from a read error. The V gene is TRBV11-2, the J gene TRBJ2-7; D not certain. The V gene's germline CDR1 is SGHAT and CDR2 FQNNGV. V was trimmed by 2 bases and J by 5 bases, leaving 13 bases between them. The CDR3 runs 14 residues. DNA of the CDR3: TGTGCCAGCAGCTTAACCGACGGAGCTGACGAGCAGTACTTA. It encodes CASSLTDGADEQYL.

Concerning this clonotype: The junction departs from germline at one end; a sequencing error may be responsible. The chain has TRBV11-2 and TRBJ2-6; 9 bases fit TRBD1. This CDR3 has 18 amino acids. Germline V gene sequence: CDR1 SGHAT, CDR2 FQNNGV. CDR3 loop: CASSLRQGGPSGANILTF. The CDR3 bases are TGTGCTAGCAGCTTAAGACAGGGGGGCCCCTCTGGGGCCAACATCCTGACTTTC.

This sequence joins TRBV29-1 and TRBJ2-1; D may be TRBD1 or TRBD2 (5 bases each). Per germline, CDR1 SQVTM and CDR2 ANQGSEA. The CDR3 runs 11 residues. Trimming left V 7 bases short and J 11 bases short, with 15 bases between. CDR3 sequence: CSAPTEGQQFF. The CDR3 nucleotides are TGCAGCGCCCCCACAGAGGGACAGCAGTTCTTC.

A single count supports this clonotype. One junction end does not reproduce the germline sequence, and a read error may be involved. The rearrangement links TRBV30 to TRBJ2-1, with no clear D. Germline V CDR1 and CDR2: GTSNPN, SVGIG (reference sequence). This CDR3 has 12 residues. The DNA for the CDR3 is TGTGTCTGGAGTACACCCCTCAATGAGCAGTTCTTC. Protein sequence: CVWSTPLNEQFF. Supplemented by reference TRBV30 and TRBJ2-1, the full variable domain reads SQTIHQWPATLVQPVGSPLSLECTVEGTSNPNLYWYRQAAGRGLQLLFYSVGIGQISSEVPQNLSASRPQDRQFILSSKKLLLSDSGFYLCVWSTPLNEQFFGPGTRLTVL.

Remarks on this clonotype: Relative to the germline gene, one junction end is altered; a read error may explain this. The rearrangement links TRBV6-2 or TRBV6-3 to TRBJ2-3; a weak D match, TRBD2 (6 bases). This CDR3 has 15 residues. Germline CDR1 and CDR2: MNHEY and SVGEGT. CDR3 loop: CTSSSRSGSTDTQYF. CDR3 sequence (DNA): TGTACCAGCAGCTCCCGCAGCGGGAGCACAGATACGCAGTATTTT.

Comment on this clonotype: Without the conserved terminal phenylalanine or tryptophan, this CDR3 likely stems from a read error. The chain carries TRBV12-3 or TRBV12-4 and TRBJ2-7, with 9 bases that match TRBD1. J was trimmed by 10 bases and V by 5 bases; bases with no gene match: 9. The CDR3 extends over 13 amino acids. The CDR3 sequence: CASSQQGAAEQYS. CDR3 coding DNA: TGTGCCAGCAGTCAACAGGGGGCTGCCGAACAGTACTCC.

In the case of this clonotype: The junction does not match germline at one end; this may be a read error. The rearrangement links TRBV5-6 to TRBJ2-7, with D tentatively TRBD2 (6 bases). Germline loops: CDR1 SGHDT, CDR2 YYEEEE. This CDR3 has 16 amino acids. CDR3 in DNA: TGTGCCAGCAGCTTCTGCGGAACGGGACTCGGCTACGAGCTGTACTTC. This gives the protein CASSFCGTGLGYELYF. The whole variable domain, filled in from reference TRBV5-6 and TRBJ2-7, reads DAGVTQSPTHLIKTRGQQVTLRCSPKSGHDTVSWYQQALGQGPQFIFQYYEEEERQRGNFPDRFSGHQFPNYSSELNVNALLLGDSALYLCASSFCGTGLGYELYFGPGTRLTVT.

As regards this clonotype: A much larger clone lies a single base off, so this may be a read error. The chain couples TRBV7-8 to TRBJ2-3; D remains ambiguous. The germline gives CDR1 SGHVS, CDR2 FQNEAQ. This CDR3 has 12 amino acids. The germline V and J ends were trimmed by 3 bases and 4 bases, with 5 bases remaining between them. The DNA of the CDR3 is TGTGCCAGCAGCTTCCACGCAGATACGCAGTATTTT. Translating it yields CASSFHADTQYF.

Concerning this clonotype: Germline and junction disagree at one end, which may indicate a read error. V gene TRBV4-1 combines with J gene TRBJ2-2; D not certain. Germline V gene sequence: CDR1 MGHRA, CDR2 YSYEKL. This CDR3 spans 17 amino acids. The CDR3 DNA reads TGCGCCAGCAGTCAAGGTCCCGTGACCTCCAAAATCCGGGAGCTGTTTTTT. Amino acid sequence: CASSQGPVTSKIRELFF.

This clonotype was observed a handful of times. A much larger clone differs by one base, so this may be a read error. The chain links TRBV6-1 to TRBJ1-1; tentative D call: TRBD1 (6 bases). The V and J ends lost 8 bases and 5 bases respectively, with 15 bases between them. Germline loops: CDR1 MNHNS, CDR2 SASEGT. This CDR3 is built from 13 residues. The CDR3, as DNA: TGTGCCAGCGGGCCGGACAGTCTGACTGAAGCTTTCTTT. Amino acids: CASGPDSLTEAFF.

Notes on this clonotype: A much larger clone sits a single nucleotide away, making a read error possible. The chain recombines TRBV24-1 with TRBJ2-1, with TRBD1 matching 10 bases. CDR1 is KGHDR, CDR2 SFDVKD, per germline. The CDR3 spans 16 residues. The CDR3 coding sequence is TGTGTCACCAGTGATTTGCTGGGACAGGGGAACAATGAGCAGTTCTTC. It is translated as CVTSDLLGQGNNEQFF.

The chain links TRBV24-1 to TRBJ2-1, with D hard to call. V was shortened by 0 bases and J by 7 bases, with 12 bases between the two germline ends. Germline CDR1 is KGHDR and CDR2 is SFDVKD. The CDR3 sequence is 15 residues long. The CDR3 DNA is TGTGCCACCAGTGATTTGGGTCAATCTGGGAATGAGCAGTTCTTC. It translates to CATSDLGQSGNEQFF.

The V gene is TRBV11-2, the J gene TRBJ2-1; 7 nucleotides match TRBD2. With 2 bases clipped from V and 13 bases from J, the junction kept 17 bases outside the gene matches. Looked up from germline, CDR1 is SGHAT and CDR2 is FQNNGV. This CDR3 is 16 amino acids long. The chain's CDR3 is CASSLCWTRDYKEQFF. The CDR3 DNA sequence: TGTGCCAGCAGCTTATGCTGGACTAGGGACTACAAAGAACAGTTCTTC.

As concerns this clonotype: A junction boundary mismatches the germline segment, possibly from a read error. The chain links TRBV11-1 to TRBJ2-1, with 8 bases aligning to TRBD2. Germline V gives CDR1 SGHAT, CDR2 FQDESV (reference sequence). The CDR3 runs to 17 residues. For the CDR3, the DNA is TGTACCAGGAGCCTGGGACTAGAGGGAGAAGTTGACAATGAGCAGTTCTTC. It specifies CTRSLGLEGEVDNEQFF.

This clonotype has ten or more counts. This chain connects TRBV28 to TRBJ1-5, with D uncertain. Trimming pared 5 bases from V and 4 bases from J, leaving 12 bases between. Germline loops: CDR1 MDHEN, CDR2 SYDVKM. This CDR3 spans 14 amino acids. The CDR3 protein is CASSPQMGNQPQHF. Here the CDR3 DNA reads TGTGCCAGCAGTCCCCAAATGGGGAATCAGCCCCAGCATTTT.